This T cell receptor (beta chain) was found in a study of cytomegalovirus exposure and HLA in healthy donors. Study results and caveats: An observed cluster of highly shared sequence variants was recorded as a likely sequencing artifact. It was taken for granted in presence/absence analyses that sequencing depth across donors was roughly uniform.

Points on this clone: Antigen unknown.

With 60 Vbeta and 13 Jbeta primers, the PCR was carried out. The repertoire was sequenced with immunoSEQ multiplex PCR; TCRdb's copy has only in-frame clones and lacks some. Here the sample spans 180,000 or so clones, 75% to 80% being singletons. The V end lost 2 bases, the J end lost 8 bases, and 10 bases lay between the germline ends. The germline V gene encodes CDR1 SGHNT and CDR2 YYREEE (reference sequence). The CDR3 sequence is 12 residues long. Material for sequencing was PBMCs. V and J are TRBV5-4 and TRBJ1-2; D unresolved. This receptor was identified in a man aged 35-49 years in good health and CMV-seropositive. CDR3 sequence (DNA): TGTGCCAGCAGCTTCAGAGGTACGGGCTACACCTTC. The encoded protein is CASSFRGTGYTF.